The 24 T cell receptor beta chains given below trace back to one sample, sequenced in a study of blood T cells in healthy people across ages. Combining a sample-barcoded 5' primer with a J-beta primer mix, a second PCR ran for 7 to 11 cycles. TCRdb passed the 5' RACE reads through MiXCR, listing each CDR3 protein once. The table has roughly 1.9 million distinct CDR3 sequences, about two fifths seen once; the top ten hold roughly 23%. The material sequenced was blood. The receptors shown here come from a human donor in good health.

This clonotype has a handful of counts. This sequence joins TRBV20-1 and TRBJ1-6; TRBD1 matches at 9 bases. This CDR3 has 15 amino acids. CDR1 is DFQATT, CDR2 SNEGSKA, per germline (reference sequence). V shed 4 bases and J 9 bases; nucleotides not matched to a gene: 10. CDR3 nucleotides: TGCAGTGCTACCCGGGACAGGGTATCTGCTTCACCCCTCCACTTT. Its translation is CSATRDRVSASPLHF.

The chain combines TRBV6-2 or TRBV6-3 with TRBJ1-5; a weak D match, TRBD1 (5 bases). Germline CDR1 MNHEY, CDR2 SVGEGT. Trimming left V 5 bases short and J 3 bases short, with 5 bases between. This CDR3 comprises 12 residues. Here the CDR3 reads CASSGTNQPQHF. DNA of the CDR3: TGTGCCAGCAGTGGGACCAATCAGCCCCAGCATTTT.

Details on this clonotype: No conserved phenylalanine or tryptophan is present at the end of the CDR3, so a read error is the likely explanation. The chain is built from TRBV12-3 or TRBV12-4 and TRBJ1-2; weak D call: TRBD1 (5 bases). This CDR3 region has 14 residues. This CDR3 reads CASSLHRPIYGYTL. The CDR3 coding sequence is TGCGCCAGCAGTTTACACAGGCCCATCTATGGCTACACCTTA.

The chain carries TRBV18 and TRBJ2-7, with D unresolved. Trimming removed 4 bases from V and 6 bases from J, with 16 bases in between. CDR1 is KGHSH and CDR2 is LQKENI in the germline V gene. This CDR3 comprises 14 residues. CDR3 sequence (DNA): TGTGCCAGCTCACACGGACCCGCCTGGGGCGAGCAGTACTTC. Amino acid sequence: CASSHGPAWGEQYF.

V gene TRBV12-3 or TRBV12-4 combines with J gene TRBJ1-4, with a weak D call TRBD1 (5 bases). V was trimmed by 6 bases and J by 5 bases, leaving 16 bases between them. The CDR3 length is 15 residues. CDR3 protein: CASSIYRGPNEKLFF. CDR3 sequence (DNA): TGTGCCAGCAGCATTTATAGGGGCCCCAATGAAAAACTGTTTTTT.

The chain links TRBV7-3 to TRBJ1-6, with D unresolved. Germline lookup yields CDR1 SGHTA and CDR2 FQGTGA. The CDR3 sequence is 13 residues long. V gave up 1 base and J gave up 8 bases, with 6 bases separating them. CDR3 in amino acids: CASSLRRHSPLHF. The CDR3 DNA is TGTGCCAGCAGCTTAAGGAGGCATTCACCCCTCCACTTT.

The V call is TRBV10-3, the J call TRBJ2-1; tentative D call: TRBD2 (5 bases). The germline gives CDR1 ENHRY, CDR2 SYGVKD. Trimming pared 3 bases from V and 10 bases from J, leaving 10 bases between. CDR3 size: 12 residues. DNA for the CDR3: TGTGCCATCAGTGAACCGGGGTGGGAGCAGTTCTTC. Translation gives CAISEPGWEQFF.

CDR3 coding DNA: TGCAGTGCTAGAGATCTAGGGCAGGGGGCCACCGGGGAGCTGTTTTTT. It translates to CSARDLGQGATGELFF. The gene calls are TRBV20-1 and TRBJ2-2, with TRBD1 identical over 8 bases. The CDR3 has 16 amino acids. The V and J ends lost 0 bases and 4 bases, in that order; junction bases with no gene match: 7. CDR1 DFQATT and CDR2 SNEGSKA come from the germline V gene (reference sequence).

This chain links TRBV7-9 with TRBJ2-5; weak D call: TRBD1 (6 bases). Germline lookup yields CDR1 SEHNR and CDR2 FQNEAQ (reference sequence). The CDR3 totals 15 residues. V was shortened by 2 bases and J by 5 bases, with 15 bases between the two germline ends. As DNA, the CDR3 is TGTGCCAGCAGCTTAAGGGCAGGGGTGATGGAGACCCAGTACTTC. As protein: CASSLRAGVMETQYF.

CDR3 bases: TGCAGCGTTGGACTGAATTATGGCTACACCTTC. Translation: CSVGLNYGYTF. V gene TRBV29-1 combines with J gene TRBJ1-2; D is unresolved. This CDR3 has 11 amino acids. CDR1 is SQVTM and CDR2 is ANQGSEA in the germline V gene. Trimming left V 4 bases short and J 5 bases short, with 8 bases between. Together with reference TRBV29-1 and TRBJ1-2, the CDR3 gives the full variable domain: SAVISQKPSRDICQRGTSLTIQCQVDSQVTMMFWYRQQPGQSLTLIATANQGSEATYESGFVIDKFPISRPNLTFSTLTVSNMSPEDSSIYLCSVGLNYGYTFGSGTRLTVV.

V and J are TRBV7-2 and TRBJ2-5, with 7 bases matching TRBD2. This CDR3 comprises 14 residues. Trimming took 2 bases from V and 4 from J; bases not matched to a gene: 4. Germline-derived CDR1 and CDR2 are SGHTA and FQGNSA. CDR3 sequence (DNA): TGTGCCAGCAGCTTACGGGGGGTAGGAGAGACCCAGTACTTC. Encoded protein: CASSLRGVGETQYF.

This clonotype was seen only a few times. The chain links TRBV2 to TRBJ2-7; D ambiguous. Germline-derived CDR1 and CDR2 are SNHLY and FYNNEI. V lost 10 bases and J 2 bases, leaving 18 bases between the germline ends. The CDR3 sequence is 14 residues long. The CDR3 nucleotides are TGTGCCACCCTTAAGAATATTCCGCCCTACGAGCAGTACTTC. It translates to CATLKNIPPYEQYF. Variable domain in full (rest from reference TRBV2 and TRBJ2-7): EPEVTQTPSHQVTQMGQEVILRCVPISNHLYFYWYRQILGQKVEFLVSFYNNEISEKSEIFDDQFSVERPDGSNFTLKIRSTKLEDSAMYFCATLKNIPPYEQYFGPGTRLTVT.

This clonotype was recorded a few times. CDR3 amino acids: CASSLQVGDTQYF. The CDR3 DNA follows: TGTGCCAGCAGCTTGCAAGTGGGGGATACGCAGTATTTT. V is TRBV5-5 and J is TRBJ2-3, with no clear D. The CDR3 has 13 amino acids. Trimming removed 1 base at V and 6 bases at J, with 9 bases between. Germline-derived CDR1 and CDR2 are SGHKS and YYEKEE (reference sequence).

This clonotype was found many times. V usage is TRBV29-1 and J usage is TRBJ1-2; 9 bases fit TRBD1. With 4 bases clipped from V and 7 bases from J, the junction kept 7 bases outside the gene matches. The germline gives CDR1 SQVTM, CDR2 ANQGSEA. This CDR3 is 13 amino acids long. The CDR3 loop is CSVGQGQGGGYTF. CDR3 DNA: TGCAGCGTTGGCCAGGGACAGGGTGGTGGCTACACCTTC.

The gene calls are TRBV20-1 and TRBJ1-2; 7 bases line up with TRBD1. The CDR3 length is 14 residues. Germline CDR1 DFQATT, CDR2 SNEGSKA (reference sequence). V trimming: 5 bases; J trimming: 2 bases; junction bases outside the gene matches: 8. CDR3 nucleotides: TGCAGTGCTCCTCGGGACAGAGGAAACTATGGCTACACCTTC. This codes for CSAPRDRGNYGYTF.

The chain carries TRBV12-3 or TRBV12-4 and TRBJ1-5; unclear D gene. The V gene lost 6 bases and the J gene lost 5 bases, with 14 bases spanning the gap. This CDR3 is 14 amino acids long. CDR3 sequence reads: CASSLTRTYQPQHF. For the CDR3, the DNA is TGTGCCAGCAGCCTAACTCGGACTTATCAGCCCCAGCATTTT.

This chain uses TRBV12-3 or TRBV12-4 with TRBJ1-1, with 8 nucleotides matching TRBD1. V lost 6 bases, J lost 5 bases, and 11 bases stayed unmatched. This CDR3 comprises 15 residues. CDR3 in DNA: TGTGCCAGCAGGGACTACAGGGGGATCGGGACTGAAGCTTTCTTT. This codes for CASRDYRGIGTEAFF.

The chain is built from TRBV9 and TRBJ2-3; D is ambiguous. Trimming left V 0 bases short and J 5 bases short, with 19 bases between. The CDR3 sequence is 17 residues long. Per the germline V gene, CDR1 is SGDLS and CDR2 is YYNGEE. CDR3 in amino acids: CASSVEGLGRIRDTQYF. For the CDR3, the DNA is TGTGCCAGCAGCGTAGAAGGTCTAGGCCGCATTCGAGATACGCAGTATTTT.

The sample holds many counts of this clonotype. The chain is built from TRBV29-1 and TRBJ1-4; D gene ambiguous. The germline V and J ends were trimmed by 4 bases and 8 bases, with 8 bases remaining between them. The length of the CDR3 is 11 residues. Germline CDR1 and CDR2: SQVTM and ANQGSEA. CDR3 DNA sequence: TGCAGCGTTGGGACTCGGGAAAAACTGTTTTTT. It codes for CSVGTREKLFF.

V gene TRBV12-3 or TRBV12-4 combines with J gene TRBJ1-4; the match to TRBD1 covers 10 bases. The CDR3 length is 19 residues. Unmatched junction bases numbered 16, after V lost 1 base and J lost 8 bases. Here the CDR3 reads CASSLEIGFAGQGHEKLFF. CDR3 coding DNA: TGTGCCAGCAGTTTAGAAATCGGGTTCGCGGGACAGGGGCACGAAAAACTGTTTTTT.

This chain connects TRBV4-2 to TRBJ2-2; D not certain. Per the germline V gene, CDR1 is LGHNA and CDR2 is YNFKEQ. V was clipped by 0 bases and J by 7 bases, with 6 bases between them. The CDR3 runs 13 residues. The CDR3 here is CASSQEDIGELFF. The DNA for the CDR3 is TGTGCCAGCAGCCAAGAGGATATCGGGGAGCTGTTTTTT.

The chain employs TRBV5-6 and TRBJ1-4, with no clear D. V lost 4 bases and J 4 bases, leaving 11 bases between the germline ends. Germline values: CDR1 SGHDT, CDR2 YYEEEE. This CDR3 has 14 residues. The CDR3, as DNA: TGTGCCAGCAGCAAGGTCGCGGTTAATGAAAAACTGTTTTTT. Protein: CASSKVAVNEKLFF.

Comment on this clonotype: A much larger clone lies a single base off, so this may be a read error. The chain combines TRBV20-1 with TRBJ2-7, with 10 bases aligning to TRBD1. V gave up 1 base and J gave up 5 bases; unmatched junction bases: 11. CDR1 is DFQATT and CDR2 is SNEGSKA in the germline V gene (reference sequence). This CDR3 is 16 amino acids long. The CDR3 here is CSARGIRDRGPHEQYF. As DNA, the CDR3 is TGCAGTGCTAGAGGTATCCGGGACAGGGGACCCCACGAGCAGTACTTC.

CDR3 loop: CASSPSNPVSGNTIYF. The DNA of the CDR3 is TGTGCCAGCAGCCCCAGTAACCCAGTCTCTGGAAACACCATATATTTT. The V and J genes are TRBV4-2 and TRBJ1-3; no firm D call. CDR1 is LGHNA and CDR2 is YNFKEQ in the germline V gene. Trimming pared 4 bases from V and 0 bases from J, leaving 13 bases between. The CDR3 contains 16 residues.